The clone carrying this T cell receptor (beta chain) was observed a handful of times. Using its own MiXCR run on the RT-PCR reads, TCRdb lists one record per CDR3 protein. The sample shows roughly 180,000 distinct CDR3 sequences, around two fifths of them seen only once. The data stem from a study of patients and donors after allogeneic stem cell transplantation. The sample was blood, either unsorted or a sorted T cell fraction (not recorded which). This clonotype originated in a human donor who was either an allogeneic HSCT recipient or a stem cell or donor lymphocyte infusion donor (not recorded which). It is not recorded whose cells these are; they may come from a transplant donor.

CDR3 protein: CSANRDGSTDTQYF. Here the CDR3 DNA reads TGCAGTGCTAATCGGGACGGAAGCACAGATACGCAGTATTTT. The chain has TRBV20-1 and TRBJ2-3; D might be TRBD1 or TRBD2, each matching 5 bases. CDR1 and CDR2 (germline): DFQATT, SNEGSKA (reference sequence). This CDR3 comprises 14 residues. Between the trimmed V and J ends, which lost 4 bases and 0 bases, there was a span of 11 bases.